This T cell receptor beta chain was sequenced in a study of response to subunit inactivated influenza vaccine. The germline V gene has CDR1 DFQATT and CDR2 SNEGSKA (reference sequence). The trim removed 6 bases at V and 4 bases at J, leaving 8 bases unmatched. The CDR3 has 13 amino acids. TCRdb reanalysed the RT-PCR reads using MiXCR and keeps one entry per CDR3 protein. The data contain under 200,000 distinct CDR3 sequences, approximately 12% of them singletons. These data were also filed under a second study, of T cells expressing NK-cell markers. That report notes: As the method of synthesis, 5'RACE template switching with UMIs yielded TCR beta cDNA.

The receptor's source is a man between 50 and 59 years old who received an inactivated influenza vaccine. The sequences come from CD8+ T cells sorted from PBMCs, collected 11 to 12 days after vaccination. J is TRBJ1-1 and V is TRBV20-1, with TRBD1 matching over 7 bases. The CDR3 protein is CSAKQGRLTEAFF. The CDR3 bases are TGCAGTGCAAAACAGGGGCGGCTCACTGAAGCTTTCTTT.